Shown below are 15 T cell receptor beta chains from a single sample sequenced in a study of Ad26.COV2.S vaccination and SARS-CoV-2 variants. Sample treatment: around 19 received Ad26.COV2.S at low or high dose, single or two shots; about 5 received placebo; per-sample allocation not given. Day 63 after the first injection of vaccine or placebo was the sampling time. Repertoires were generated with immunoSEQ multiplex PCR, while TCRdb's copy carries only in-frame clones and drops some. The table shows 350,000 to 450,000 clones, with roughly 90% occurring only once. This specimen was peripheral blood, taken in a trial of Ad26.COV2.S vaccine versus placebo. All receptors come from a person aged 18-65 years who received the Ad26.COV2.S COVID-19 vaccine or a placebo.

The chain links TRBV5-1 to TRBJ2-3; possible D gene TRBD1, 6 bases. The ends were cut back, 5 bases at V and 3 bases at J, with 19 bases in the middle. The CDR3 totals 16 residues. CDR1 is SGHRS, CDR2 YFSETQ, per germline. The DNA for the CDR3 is TGCGCCAGCAGGGGCCGCAGGGGATCGGAGACAGATACGCAGTATTTT. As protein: CASRGRRGSETDTQYF.

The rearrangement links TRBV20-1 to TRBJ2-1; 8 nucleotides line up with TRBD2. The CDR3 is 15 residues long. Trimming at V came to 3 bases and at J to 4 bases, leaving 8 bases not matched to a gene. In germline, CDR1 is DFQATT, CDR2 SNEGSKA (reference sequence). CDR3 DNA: TGCAGTGCTAGTGCGGCTAGCGGGTTATACAATGAGCAGTTCTTC. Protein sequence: CSASAASGLYNEQFF.

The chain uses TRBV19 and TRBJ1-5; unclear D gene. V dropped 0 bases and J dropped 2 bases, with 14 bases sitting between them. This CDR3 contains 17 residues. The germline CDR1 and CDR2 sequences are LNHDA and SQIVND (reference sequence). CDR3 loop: CASSIEWGLAGNQPQHF. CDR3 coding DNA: TGTGCCAGTAGTATAGAATGGGGTCTCGCCGGCAATCAGCCCCAGCATTTT.

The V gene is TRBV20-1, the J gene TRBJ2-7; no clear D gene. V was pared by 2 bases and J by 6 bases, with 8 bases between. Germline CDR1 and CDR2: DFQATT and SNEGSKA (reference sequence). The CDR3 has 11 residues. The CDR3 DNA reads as TGCAGTGCTAGACGAGCGCTCGAGCAGTACTTC. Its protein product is CSARRALEQYF.

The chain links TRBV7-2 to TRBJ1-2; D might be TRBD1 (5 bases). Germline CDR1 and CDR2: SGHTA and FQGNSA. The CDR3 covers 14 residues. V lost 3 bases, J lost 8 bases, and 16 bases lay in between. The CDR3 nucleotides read TGTGCCAGCAGCTTCCAAACAGGACTGGGAGGCTACACCTTC. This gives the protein CASSFQTGLGGYTF.

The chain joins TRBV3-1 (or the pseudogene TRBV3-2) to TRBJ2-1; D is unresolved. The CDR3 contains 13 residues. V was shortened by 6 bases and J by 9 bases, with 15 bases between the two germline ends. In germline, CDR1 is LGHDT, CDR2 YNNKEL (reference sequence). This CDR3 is CASSHTPGGEQFF. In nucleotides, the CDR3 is TGTGCCAGCAGTCATACCCCGGGTGGTGAGCAGTTCTTC.

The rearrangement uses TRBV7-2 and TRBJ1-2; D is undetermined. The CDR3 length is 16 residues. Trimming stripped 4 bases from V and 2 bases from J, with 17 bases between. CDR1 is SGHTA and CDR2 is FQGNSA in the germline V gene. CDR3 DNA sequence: TGTGCCAGCAGCTCGCCGACCCTAGTGGCGAACTATGGCTACACCTTC. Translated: CASSSPTLVANYGYTF.

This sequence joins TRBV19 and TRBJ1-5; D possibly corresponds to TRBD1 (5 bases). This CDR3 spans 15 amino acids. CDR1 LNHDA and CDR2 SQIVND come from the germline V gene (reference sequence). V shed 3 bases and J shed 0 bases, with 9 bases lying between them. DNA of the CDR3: TGTGCCAGTAGTATCCAGGGATATAGCAATCAGCCCCAGCATTTT. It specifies CASSIQGYSNQPQHF.

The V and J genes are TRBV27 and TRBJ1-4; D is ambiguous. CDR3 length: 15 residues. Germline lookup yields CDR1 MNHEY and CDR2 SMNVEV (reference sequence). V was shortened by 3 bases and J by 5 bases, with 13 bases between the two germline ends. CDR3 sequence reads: CASSFREGPNEKLFF. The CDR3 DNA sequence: TGTGCCAGCAGTTTCCGGGAGGGCCCCAATGAAAAACTGTTTTTT.

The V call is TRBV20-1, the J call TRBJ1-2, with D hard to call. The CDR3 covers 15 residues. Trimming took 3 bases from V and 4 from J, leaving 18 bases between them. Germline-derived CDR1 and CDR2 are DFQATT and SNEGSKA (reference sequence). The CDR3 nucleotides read TGCAGTGCTAGTCCCGAGACCCGGGTGGGCTATGGCTACACCTTC. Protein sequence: CSASPETRVGYGYTF.

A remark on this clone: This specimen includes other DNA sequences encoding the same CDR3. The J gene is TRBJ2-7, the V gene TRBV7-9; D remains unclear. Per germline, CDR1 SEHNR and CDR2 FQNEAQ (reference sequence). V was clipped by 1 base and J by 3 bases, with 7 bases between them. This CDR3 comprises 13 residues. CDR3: CASSLGHIYEQYF. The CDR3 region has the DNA TGTGCCAGCAGCTTAGGACACATCTACGAGCAGTACTTC.

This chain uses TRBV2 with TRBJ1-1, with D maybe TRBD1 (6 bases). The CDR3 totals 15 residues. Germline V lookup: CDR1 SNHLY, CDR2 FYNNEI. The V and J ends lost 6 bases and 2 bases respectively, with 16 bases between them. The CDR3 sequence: CASRPLQGTNTEAFF. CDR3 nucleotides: TGTGCCAGCAGACCCCTACAGGGAACAAACACTGAAGCTTTCTTT.

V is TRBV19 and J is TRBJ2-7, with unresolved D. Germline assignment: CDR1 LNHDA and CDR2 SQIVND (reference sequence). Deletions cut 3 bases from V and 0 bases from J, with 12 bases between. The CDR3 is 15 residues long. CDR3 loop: CASSIAAVYSYEQYF. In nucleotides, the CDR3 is TGTGCCAGTAGTATTGCGGCTGTCTACTCCTACGAGCAGTACTTC.

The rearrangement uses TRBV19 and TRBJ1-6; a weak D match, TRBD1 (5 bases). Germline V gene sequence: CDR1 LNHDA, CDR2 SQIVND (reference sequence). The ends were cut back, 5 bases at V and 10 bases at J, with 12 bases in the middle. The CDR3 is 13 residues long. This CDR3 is CASSPRVGSPLHF. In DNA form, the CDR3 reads TGTGCCAGTAGTCCCAGGGTAGGATCACCCCTCCACTTT. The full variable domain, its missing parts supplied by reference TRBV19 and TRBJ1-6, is DGGITQSPKYLFRKEGQNVTLSCEQNLNHDAMYWYRQDPGQGLRLIYYSQIVNDFQKGDIAEGYSVSREKKESFPLTVTSAQKNPTAFYLCASSPRVGSPLHFGNGTRLTVT.

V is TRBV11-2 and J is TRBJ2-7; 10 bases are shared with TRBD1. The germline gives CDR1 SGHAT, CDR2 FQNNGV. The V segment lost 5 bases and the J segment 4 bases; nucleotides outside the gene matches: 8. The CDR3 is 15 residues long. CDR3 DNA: TGTGCCAGCAGCAAAACGGACAGGGGGGTTTACGAGCAGTACTTC. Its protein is CASSKTDRGVYEQYF.